A single T cell receptor beta chain is shown here with its context. Its antigen remains unidentified. Base-call qualities are not available, and no considerably larger clone is one nucleotide away. CDR1 and CDR2 (MNHEY, SVGAGI) derive from the germline V gene. V is pruned by 6 bases and J by 4 bases, leaving 4 bases of the junction without a gene match. The CDR3 starts with the cysteine, ends with the phenylalanine, and has 14 residues. The kept DNA is CDR3 alone, 42 bases in frame from the first base. This specimen belongs to a study of T cell responses to AZD1222 COVID-19 vaccine listed by TCRdb under 2021. Looking at the study overall: AZD1222 recipients whose second dose came at about 4 weeks and those whose second dose came at about 12 weeks were combined into one group, since spike-specific TCR depth and breadth did not differ between the two schedules. TCR sequencing was performed for more than 230 trial participants, of whom about 200 were given two doses of AZD1222 and around 25 were given two doses of MenACWY control vaccine. Enrollment into the trials was organized by age into subgroups of 18-55, 56-69 and 70-plus years, and those subgroups contained about 160, 30 and 59 TCR-sequenced participants, respectively.

The CDR3 regions of human TCRbeta chains were analyzed by immunosequencing. In the authors' own workflow: TCRs in the repertoires were matched against a reference library of SARS-CoV-2-specific TCRs that had been generated with the MIRA antigen-specificity platform. Breadth meant the fraction of unique TCRs that were SARS-CoV-2-associated, whereas depth meant the fraction of total T cells that were SARS-CoV-2-associated. Using the MIRA data, each spike-specific TCR was mapped to the spike region that the TCR reacts to and placed in a CD4 or CD8 class. Log10-transformed breadth and depth values were compared by one-way ANOVA with Sidak's multiple comparisons tests. In TCRdb, the immuneACCESS table is reduced to in-frame sequences with V and J assigned. These tables do not hold every clone; where another copy was compared, an unresolved V gene accounts for under half, and the others remain unexplained. V, J and clone size were drawn from that table, and D and trimming were deduced from the DNA. The sample contains 50,000 to 65,000 clones, 70% to 90% of them found a single time. The top ten hold just under 5% of the sample.

The study at large found these results: In the small 56-69-year group, the increase in depth fell short of significance, most likely because of low power. Most participants were white British and females outnumbered males, and the authors suggested that clonal diversity may have been underestimated. After two AZD1222 doses, both the breadth and the depth of spike-specific TCRs were significantly higher than at day 0 and than in MenACWY recipients. Conclusions about previously exposed vaccinees are limited because only a handful of AZD1222 recipients were SARS-CoV-2 seropositive at baseline. Because no samples from the day 14 peak response were available, repertoires could be characterized only after the peak T cell response. The whole spike protein was spanned by vaccine-associated CD4 TCRs, and dominant responses were seen in regions 160-218 and 743-854. Reportedly, close to half of the unique spike-specific TCRs recognized epitopes lying outside the regions that are mutated in the B.1.351 and B.1.1.7 variants.

The sample's time point, from its label and the paper: baseline before first vaccination. The vaccinee samples were drawn from two UK trials, COV001 and COV002, one of which was a single-blind randomized controlled phase 2/3 trial testing AZD1222 (ChAdOx1 nCoV-19) in healthy adults. For TCRbeta chain sequencing, PBMC samples were collected from trial participants at day 0 and at day 28 after the second dose. Sequenced material: peripheral blood, taken on day 0 of AZD1222 vaccination. This TCR was recovered from an adult in good health. In this chain, TRBV6-5 is recombined with TRBJ1-2, and TRBD1 aligns with 11 junction nucleotides. Read as DNA, the sequence is TGTGCCAGCAGCCGGACAGGGGGCAGCTATGGCTACACCTTC. It translates to CASSRTGGSYGYTF.